This T cell receptor beta chain originates from a study of kidney transplant recipient with SARS-CoV-2 infection. This clonotype has only a few counts. Per germline, CDR1 LGHNT and CDR2 FRNRAP. This CDR3 is built from 18 residues. V shed 5 bases and J shed 5 bases, with 22 bases lying between them. TCRdb ran MiXCR on the reads and lists one entry per CDR3 protein. The sample consists of about 240,000 distinct CDR3 sequences, 29% of them appearing once. The chain carries TRBV12-5 and TRBJ2-6; tentative D call: TRBD1 (5 bases). The sample in question was a blood sample, obtained at baseline and between days 110 and 120 from a kidney transplant recipient. The TCR originated in a male patient in his thirties who had COVID-19 and was a kidney transplant recipient. Part of the T cell pool may stem from the graft donor. The CDR3, as DNA: TGTGCTAGTGGTGTGCTGGTTGCAGGACAAAGTCGGGCCAACGTCCTGACTTTC. Translation gives CASGVLVAGQSRANVLTF.